This section outlines one TCR beta chain sequence together with its context. This entry belongs to a study of blood T cell repertoires in COVID-19. Study-wide context: Collection of acute and convalescent COVID-19 samples took place in the United States, Italy and Spain. PBMCs, B-cell-depleted T cells, or T cells were the source of the cDNA or gDNA that made up the material.

Under the authors' procedure: Amplification of reference gene primers provided the estimated nucleated cell counts. Profiling relied on immunoSEQ multiplex PCR, and the TCRdb table lists in-frame clones only, not all of them. Clone size and the V and J calls come from that table; the DNA yielded D and trimming. The repertoire holds a few hundred thousand clones, approximately 91% seen once, with roughly 9% in the top ten. The clonotype originates from a man between 18 and 35 years old with active or convalescent COVID-19. The sample was peripheral blood.

The CDR3 loop is CASSASLGRRDQPQHF. The CDR3 DNA follows: TGTGCCAGCTCAGCCTCGCTAGGACGGAGGGATCAGCCCCAGCATTTT. The chain has TRBV7-6 and TRBJ1-5; D is uncertain. Trimming took off 8 bases at V and 5 bases at J, with 22 bases between the two ends. Per germline, CDR1 SGHVS and CDR2 FNYEAQ. This CDR3 has 16 residues.